Listed below are T cell receptor beta chains from one sample, sequenced in a study of T cells in Graves' hyperthyroidism and ophthalmopathy. TCRdb passed the multiplex PCR reads through MiXCR, listing each CDR3 protein once. The data contain around 380,000 distinct CDR3 sequences, approximately 13% of them seen just once; the ten biggest clones take up about a fifth. Sequenced material: blood. The receptors here all came from a young man with Graves' hyperthyroidism that later progressed to Graves' ophthalmopathy. Each CDR3 is given with its conserved first and last residue. A D gene is named only where the DNA matches it firmly. Some rows have no size entry. The others give once, few or many, or a class for an expanded clone.

abundance | j_gene | v_gene | d_gene | CDR3aa | CDR3nt
many | TRBJ1-1 | TRBV9 | - | CASSVSYRAQNTEAFF | TGTGCCAGCAGCGTAAGTTACCGGGCCCAGAACACTGAAGCTTTCTTT
many | TRBJ1-1 | TRBV27 | - | CASSLAGRGATEAFF | TGTGCCAGCAGTTTGGCAGGGAGGGGTGCCACTGAAGCTTTCTTT
few | TRBJ1-2 | TRBV6-5 | - | CASSYSGQGDGYTF | TGTGCCAGCAGTTACTCTGGTCAGGGAGATGGCTACACCTTC
many | TRBJ1-2 | TRBV24-1 | - | CATQGSYGYTF | TGTGCCACACAGGGCTCCTATGGCTACACCTTC
many | TRBJ2-2 | TRBV30 | - | CAWTGLNTGELFF | TGTGCCTGGACCGGACTGAACACCGGGGAGCTGTTTTTT
many | TRBJ1-1 | TRBV7-9 | - | CASSPRGVYTEAFF | TGTGCCAGCAGCCCCAGGGGAGTATACACTGAAGCTTTCTTT
many | TRBJ2-3 | TRBV7-9 | - | CASSLFPLQWDTQYF | TGTGCCAGCAGCTTATTCCCTCTACAGTGGGATACGCAGTATTTT
many | TRBJ2-7 | TRBV4-1 | - | CASSQVSSGGPDEQYF | TGCGCCAGCAGCCAAGTCTCCTCCGGGGGTCCCGACGAGCAGTACTTC
many | TRBJ1-1 | TRBV7-2 | - | CASTLFSWEAGTEAFF | TGTGCCAGCACCCTATTTAGTTGGGAGGCGGGCACTGAAGCTTTCTTT
many | TRBJ1-6 | TRBV6-1 | - | CASSPGAEGSPLHF | TGTGCCAGCAGCCCCGGGGCTGAGGGTTCACCCCTCCACTTT
- | TRBJ2-7 | TRBV27 | TRBD2 | CASSFRLASHEQYF | TGTGCCAGCAGTTTCCGACTAGCGTCACACGAGCAGTACTTC
few | TRBJ1-3 | TRBV28 | - | CASIKGSGNTIYF | TGTGCCAGCATCAAGGGTTCTGGAAACACCATATATTTT
once | TRBJ2-1 | TRBV7-3 | TRBD1 | CASSPVADRGNEQFF | TGTGCCAGCAGCCCCGTGGCAGACAGGGGCAATGAGCAGTTCTTC
few | TRBJ2-2 | TRBV20-1 | TRBD2 | CSAYSTSGGTTGELFF | TGCAGTGCCTACTCGACTAGCGGGGGGACCACCGGGGAGCTGTTTTTT
few | TRBJ1-4 | TRBV9 | - | CASSTGRGNEKLFF | TGTGCCAGCAGCACGGGACGGGGTAATGAAAAACTGTTTTTT
- | TRBJ2-2 | TRBV30 | TRBD2 | CAWIGGATRGELFF | TGTGCCTGGATCGGGGGGGCAACCCGCGGGGAGCTGTTTTTT
few | TRBJ1-2 | TRBV9 | - | CASSRRWGAVGYTF | TGTGCCAGCAGCCGTAGGTGGGGGGCGGTCGGCTACACCTTC
- | TRBJ2-7 | TRBV13 | - | CASSPGPGRNYEQYF | TGTGCCAGCAGCCCAGGGCCGGGCAGAAACTACGAGCAGTACTTC
many | TRBJ2-7 | TRBV20-1 | TRBD1 | CSARESGQGSYEQYF | TGCAGTGCTAGAGAATCGGGACAGGGGTCCTACGAGCAGTACTTC
many | TRBJ2-3 | TRBV28 | - | CASSLVFSSSTDTQYF | TGTGCCAGCAGTTTAGTTTTTAGCTCTAGCACAGATACGCAGTATTTT
few | TRBJ2-3 | TRBV27 | - | CASSLSWWPGEDTQYF | TGTGCCAGCAGTTTATCGTGGTGGCCAGGGGAAGATACGCAGTATTTT